Following are 14 T cell receptor beta chains from one sample sequenced in a study of early T cells in non-severe SARS-CoV-2 infection. TCRdb used MiXCR to reprocess the 5' RACE reads, holding one entry per CDR3 protein. The sample holds over 25,000 distinct CDR3 sequences, around 4.4% seen once. Material: whole blood. The receptors come from an adult who was a healthcare worker with PCR-confirmed SARS-CoV-2 infection or an uninfected control (not recorded which).

This clonotype was seen ten or more times. This chain joins TRBV7-9 and TRBJ2-7, with 8 bases lining up with TRBD1. The V and J ends lost 2 bases and 4 bases, in that order; junction bases with no gene match: 7. Per the germline V gene, CDR1 is SEHNR and CDR2 is FQNEAQ (reference sequence). This CDR3 is 15 amino acids long. This CDR3 reads CASSLTGTGAYEQYF. The CDR3 DNA reads as TGTGCCAGCAGCTTAACCGGGACAGGAGCGTACGAGCAGTACTTC. Drawing the rest from reference TRBV7-9 and TRBJ2-7, the complete variable domain is DTGVSQNPRHKITKRGQNVTFRCDPISEHNRLYWYRQTLGQGPEFLTYFQNEAQLEKSRLLSDRFSAERPKGSFSTLEIQRTEQGDSAMYLCASSLTGTGAYEQYFGPGTRLTVT.

This clonotype was recorded many times. The CDR3 region is CATTSGTSAYNEQFF. The CDR3 nucleotides read TGTGCCACGACCTCAGGGACTAGCGCCTACAATGAGCAGTTCTTC. V usage is TRBV14 and J usage is TRBJ2-1, with 10 nucleotides matching TRBD2. The CDR3 runs to 15 residues. Germline loops: CDR1 SGHDN, CDR2 FVKESK. With V trimmed by 10 bases and J by 2 bases, 8 bases remained unmatched.

This clonotype was detected many times. In DNA, the CDR3 is TGCAGTGCTTTCACAGGGGGCGCGAGCAATCAGCCCCAGCATTTT. Encoded protein: CSAFTGGASNQPQHF. The chain carries TRBV20-1 and TRBJ1-5; 9 nucleotides agree with TRBD1. The CDR3 has 15 amino acids. Germline values: CDR1 DFQATT, CDR2 SNEGSKA (reference sequence). J gave up 1 base and V 5 bases, and 6 bases lay outside the gene matches.

This clonotype was observed at least ten times. The V gene is TRBV20-1, the J gene TRBJ2-5; 10 bases line up with TRBD2. V was clipped by 2 bases and J by 5 bases; unmatched bases: 14. The CDR3 contains 17 residues. CDR1 and CDR2 from the germline V gene are DFQATT and SNEGSKA (reference sequence). CDR3 bases: TGCAGTGCTAGATTCACAACCGGGACTAGCGTTTCGGAGACCCAGTACTTC. Protein product: CSARFTTGTSVSETQYF.

This clonotype has ten or more counts. The chain uses TRBV19 and TRBJ1-3; D unclear. Looked up from germline, CDR1 is LNHDA and CDR2 is SQIVND (reference sequence). Trimming shortened V by 8 bases and J by 0 bases, and 8 bases separated the two germline ends. The CDR3 extends over 13 amino acids. This CDR3 is CASGEFSGNTIYF. DNA for the CDR3: TGTGCCAGTGGGGAGTTCTCTGGAAACACCATATATTTT.

In its sample, this clonotype was seen many times. The chain employs TRBV5-1 and TRBJ2-5; 7 nucleotides agree with TRBD1. Germline-derived CDR1 and CDR2 are SGHRS and YFSETQ. CDR3 length equals 14 residues. With V trimmed by 4 bases and J by 1 base, 4 bases remained unmatched. CDR3 bases: TGCGCCAGCAGCAAAAGGACAGGCCAAGAGACCCAGTACTTC. Translating gives CASSKRTGQETQYF. Drawing the rest from reference TRBV5-1 and TRBJ2-5, the complete variable domain is KAGVTQTPRYLIKTRGQQVTLSCSPISGHRSVSWYQQTPGQGLQFLFEYFSETQRNKGNFPGRFSGRQFSNSRSEMNVSTLELGDSALYLCASSKRTGQETQYFGPGTRLLVL.

This clonotype has ten or more counts. The V gene is TRBV20-1, the J gene TRBJ1-3; 9 nucleotides agree with TRBD1. The V gene end was trimmed by 7 bases and the J gene end by 3 bases; junction bases not matched to a gene: 10. Germline V gene sequence: CDR1 DFQATT, CDR2 SNEGSKA (reference sequence). The CDR3 is made up of 15 amino acids. The CDR3 DNA sequence: TGCAGTGTCACCGGGACAGGGTCCCATGGAAACACCATATATTTT. Residues: CSVTGTGSHGNTIYF.

In this sample, this clonotype turned up many times. The chain carries TRBV4-2 and TRBJ2-2; no clear D gene. Germline CDR1 LGHNA, CDR2 YNFKEQ. The CDR3 consists of 16 residues. V shed 0 bases and J shed 0 bases, with 8 bases lying between them. Written as DNA, the CDR3 is TGTGCCAGCAGCCAAGAATCTTCCGCGAACACCGGGGAGCTGTTTTTT. Its translation: CASSQESSANTGELFF.

This clonotype was seen repeatedly, ten times or more. This chain connects TRBV27 to TRBJ1-6; maybe TRBD1 (6 bases). Germline V CDR1 and CDR2: MNHEY, SMNVEV (reference sequence). Trimming cost V 6 bases and J 2 bases, with 11 bases left between them. The CDR3 totals 15 residues. CDR3 nucleotide sequence: TGTGCCAGCAGACTAGGGGGAACCTATAATTCACCCCTCCACTTT. It encodes CASRLGGTYNSPLHF.

This clonotype has a count of ten or more. V and J are TRBV2 and TRBJ2-6; no definite D call. Trimming left V 7 bases short and J 4 bases short, with 5 bases between. Germline CDR1 is SNHLY and CDR2 is FYNNEI. The CDR3 length is 12 residues. The CDR3 protein is CASNPGANVLTF. The CDR3 DNA sequence: TGTGCCAGCAACCCGGGGGCCAACGTCCTGACTTTC.

The chain uses TRBV20-1 and TRBJ1-6; possible D gene TRBD1, 5 bases. The length of the CDR3 is 14 residues. V was cut by 6 bases and J by 14 bases, with 23 bases left in between. The germline CDR1 and CDR2 sequences are DFQATT and SNEGSKA (reference sequence). Here the CDR3 DNA reads TGCAGTGCCAGACGGGACGTACACTTCCAGGCCCTCCACTTT. This codes for CSARRDVHFQALHF.

This clonotype appeared many times. The CDR3: CSVEGQGGHEQFF. The CDR3 bases are TGCAGCGTTGAAGGACAGGGGGGCCATGAGCAGTTCTTC. The chain joins TRBV29-1 to TRBJ2-1; 9 bases are a match to TRBD1. Germline values: CDR1 SQVTM, CDR2 ANQGSEA. The CDR3 runs to 13 residues. With V trimmed by 1 base and J by 8 bases, 3 bases remained unmatched.

This clonotype showed up many times. The CDR3, as DNA: TGTGCCAGCAGCCAAAATAGCGGGGGGGCCTCCGAGCAGTACTTC. Translated, it gives CASSQNSGGASEQYF. The chain is built from TRBV3-1 and TRBJ2-7; the match to TRBD2 covers 11 bases. After removal of 2 bases from V and 6 bases from J, the junction contained 6 bases not matched to a gene. From germline, CDR1 is LGHDT and CDR2 YNNKEL (reference sequence). The CDR3 has 15 residues.

This clonotype was counted ten times or more. The J gene is TRBJ2-1, the V gene TRBV5-1; 8 bases agree with TRBD1. There are 16 residues in the CDR3. Germline CDR1 is SGHRS and CDR2 is YFSETQ. Germline trimming cut 0 bases from V and 2 bases from J; bases unmatched to any gene: 4. CDR3 sequence (DNA): TGCGCCAGCAGCTTGGGACAGGGGATGACCTACAATGAGCAGTTCTTC. Protein: CASSLGQGMTYNEQFF.